Following are 3 T cell receptor beta chains from one sample sequenced in a study of early T cells in non-severe SARS-CoV-2 infection. MiXCR, run by TCRdb on the 5' RACE reads, gives a single entry per CDR3 protein. The data show fewer than 35,000 distinct CDR3 sequences, more than 4.5% seen once. The sample taken for sequencing was whole blood. The receptors here all came from an adult who was a healthcare worker with PCR-confirmed SARS-CoV-2 infection or an uninfected control (not recorded which).

In its sample, this clonotype was seen a few times. V usage is TRBV12-3 or TRBV12-4 and J usage is TRBJ2-1, with TRBD1 as a possible D gene (5 bases). This CDR3 spans 13 amino acids. The germline V and J ends were trimmed by 1 base and 10 bases, with 11 bases remaining between them. The CDR3 sequence: CASSLVRAQEQFF. For the CDR3, the DNA is TGTGCCAGCAGTTTAGTCAGGGCACAGGAGCAGTTCTTC.

This clonotype was seen repeatedly, ten times or more. The rearrangement joins TRBV7-2 to TRBJ1-3, with unresolved D. V lost 5 bases, J lost 3 bases, and 20 bases lay in between. Per germline, CDR1 SGHTA and CDR2 FQGNSA. The CDR3 covers 17 residues. The CDR3 region is CASSPRRGRDDGNTIYF. In DNA, the CDR3 is TGTGCCAGCAGCCCAAGACGGGGAAGAGACGATGGAAACACCATATATTTT.

This clonotype appeared many times. The chain carries TRBV7-6 and TRBJ2-5; maybe TRBD1 (6 bases). The germline CDR1 and CDR2 sequences are SGHVS and FNYEAQ. This CDR3 has 14 residues. V lost 1 base, J lost 2 bases, and 8 bases lay in between. The CDR3 DNA follows: TGTGCCAGCAGCTTAGGCAGGGGACAAGAGACCCAGTACTTC. Translated: CASSLGRGQETQYF. The whole variable domain, filled in from reference TRBV7-6 and TRBJ2-5, reads GAGVSQSPRYKVTKRGQDVALRCDPISGHVSLYWYRQALGQGPEFLTYFNYEAQQDKSGLPNDRFSAERPEGSISTLTIQRTEQRDSAMYRCASSLGRGQETQYFGPGTRLLVL.